This T cell receptor (beta chain) was observed in a study of beta chain features in type 1 diabetes. Findings and limits, study-wide: Shortening that was moderate but significant affected the TCRB CDR3s of Type 1 diabetes patients in all four CD4+ subsets.

This clone was detected a few times. What it recognizes is unknown. Per the germline V gene, CDR1 is SGHRS and CDR2 is YFSETQ. CDR3 length equals 13 residues. V lost 1 base, J lost 3 bases, and 4 bases lay in between. TCRB transcripts that were expressed got sequenced, as all of the isolated RNA had been reverse transcribed. Some clones are missing from TCRdb's copy, which holds only in-frame ones; the method was immunoSEQ multiplex PCR. The repertoire holds about 340,000 clones, around 9.7% seen once, with about 1% in the top ten. Sequenced: central memory CD4+ T cells from blood. This TCR was recovered from a young man with type 1 diabetes. The chain has TRBV5-1 and TRBJ2-2; no reliable D call. The CDR3 DNA sequence: TGCGCCAGCAGCTTGAGGGACACCGGGGAGCTGTTTTTT. This encodes CASSLRDTGELFF.